The 10 T cell receptor beta chains in this list originate from one sample, sequenced in a study of human T cells and chemical hapten exposure. One entry per CDR3 protein, called by TCRdb with MiXCR from the 5' RACE reads. Of 80,000 or so distinct CDR3 sequences listed, about 16% are singletons. Total RNA came from unfractionated whole blood. The receptors originated from a female donor in good health.

This clonotype was detected only a few times. The chain joins TRBV6-2 or TRBV6-3 to TRBJ1-5; no definite D call. The germline V gene encodes CDR1 MNHEY and CDR2 SVGEGT. The length of the CDR3 is 15 residues. Trimming left V 2 bases short and J 1 base short, with 9 bases between. The DNA for the CDR3 is TGTGCCAGCAGTTACCGGGGAACGAGCAATCAGCCCCAGCATTTT. It encodes CASSYRGTSNQPQHF.

This clonotype occurred once. This may be a read error: a much more frequent sequence differs by one nucleotide. This is likely a read error, given that the CDR3 carries no conserved phenylalanine or tryptophan at its end. The gene calls are TRBV7-8 and TRBJ2-3; no firm D call. The CDR3 has 14 amino acids. The V gene's germline CDR1 is SGHVS and CDR2 FQNEAQ. V lost 1 base and J 2 bases, leaving 7 bases between the germline ends. CDR3 residues: CASSLVGYTDTQYS. CDR3 coding DNA: TGTGCCAGCAGCTTAGTGGGCTACACAGATACGCAGTATTCT.

The V call is TRBV28, the J call TRBJ2-1, with D tentatively TRBD2 (6 bases). Germline V lookup: CDR1 MDHEN, CDR2 SYDVKM. V shed 5 bases and J shed 1 base, with 30 bases lying between them. The CDR3 has 21 amino acids. The DNA of the CDR3 is TGTGCCAGCAGTCAACCGGACGGGGCGGGGTATCCCTTCCGATCCTACAATGAGCAGTTCTTC. As protein: CASSQPDGAGYPFRSYNEQFF.

V is TRBV10-1 and J is TRBJ2-3, with TRBD2 matching over 8 bases. Looked up from germline, CDR1 is WNHNN and CDR2 is SYGVQD (reference sequence). Trimming at V came to 1 base and at J to 5 bases, leaving 5 bases not matched to a gene. CDR3 length: 15 residues. CDR3 in amino acids: CASSECEREIDTQYF. The CDR3 bases are TGCGCCAGCAGTGAGTGTGAGCGGGAGATAGATACGCAGTATTTT.

This clonotype was detected only a few times. The chain links TRBV6-5 to TRBJ2-3; no reliable D call. CDR1 MNHEY and CDR2 SVGAGI come from the germline V gene. The length of the CDR3 is 13 residues. The V and J ends lost 6 bases and 1 base respectively, with 8 bases between them. Here the CDR3 reads CASSPPGTDTQYF. CDR3 coding DNA: TGTGCCAGCAGCCCCCCCGGCACAGATACGCAGTATTTT.

This clonotype came up a few times. This CDR3 is CASSESGSNEKLFF. CDR3 coding DNA: TGTGCCAGCAGTGAATCAGGGTCTAATGAAAAACTGTTTTTT. The V call is TRBV6-1, the J call TRBJ1-4; D is perhaps TRBD1 (5 bases). Trimming shortened V by 2 bases and J by 3 bases, and 7 bases separated the two germline ends. This CDR3 is 14 amino acids long. Per the germline V gene, CDR1 is MNHNS and CDR2 is SASEGT.

This clonotype has at least ten counts. This rearrangement joins TRBV4-3 to TRBJ2-3; TRBD1 might be the D (6 bases). Germline V gene lookup returns CDR1 LGHNA and CDR2 YSLEER. V was pared by 0 bases and J by 4 bases, with 11 bases between. The CDR3 runs to 15 residues. This CDR3 reads CASSQDGGPADTQYF. The CDR3 region has the DNA TGCGCCAGCAGCCAAGATGGGGGCCCCGCAGATACGCAGTATTTT.

This clonotype appeared a few times. J is TRBJ1-1 and V is TRBV6-5; 8 positions match TRBD1. V trimming: 7 bases; J trimming: 3 bases; junction bases outside the gene matches: 4. CDR3 length: 13 residues. CDR1 and CDR2 (germline): MNHEY, SVGAGI. CDR3 region: CASTDRDHTEAFF. As DNA, the CDR3 is TGTGCCAGCACGGACAGGGATCACACTGAAGCTTTCTTT.

This clonotype was seen more than once but under ten times. The V and J genes are TRBV20-1 and TRBJ1-5, with D possibly being TRBD1 (6 bases). Germline loops: CDR1 DFQATT, CDR2 SNEGSKA (reference sequence). Trimming stripped 2 bases from V and 0 bases from J, with 8 bases between. The CDR3 totals 14 residues. The chain's CDR3 is CSARPGASNQPQHF. The CDR3 nucleotides read TGCAGTGCTAGACCAGGGGCTAGCAATCAGCCCCAGCATTTT.

This clonotype showed up just a few times. The chain uses TRBV6-1 and TRBJ2-3; D may be TRBD1 or TRBD2 (5 bases each). V lost 1 base and J 1 base, leaving 12 bases between the germline ends. This CDR3 has 16 residues. Germline CDR1 and CDR2: MNHNS and SASEGT. Here the CDR3 reads CASSEGLVGRTDTQYF. CDR3 sequence (DNA): TGTGCCAGCAGTGAAGGACTCGTGGGACGCACAGATACGCAGTATTTT.